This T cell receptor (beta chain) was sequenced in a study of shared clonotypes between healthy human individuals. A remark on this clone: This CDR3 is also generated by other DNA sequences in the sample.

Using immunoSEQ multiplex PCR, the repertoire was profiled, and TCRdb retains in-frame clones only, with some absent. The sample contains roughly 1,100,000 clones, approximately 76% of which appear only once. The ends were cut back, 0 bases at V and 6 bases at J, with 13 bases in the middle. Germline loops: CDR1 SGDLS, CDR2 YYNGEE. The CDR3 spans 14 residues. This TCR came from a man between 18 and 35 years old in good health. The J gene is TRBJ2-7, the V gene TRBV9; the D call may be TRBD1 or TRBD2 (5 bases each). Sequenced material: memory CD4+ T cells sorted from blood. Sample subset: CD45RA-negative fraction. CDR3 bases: TGTGCCAGCAGCGTAGAAGGGACCTCTGCCGAGCAGTACTTC. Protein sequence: CASSVEGTSAEQYF. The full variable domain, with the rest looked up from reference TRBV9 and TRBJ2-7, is DSGVTQTPKHLITATGQRVTLRCSPRSGDLSVYWYQQSLDQGLQFLIQYYNGEERAKGNILERFSAQQFPDLHSELNLSSLELGDSALYFCASSVEGTSAEQYFGPGTRLTVT.